This paragraph reports one TCR beta chain. Libraries of TCR beta came from quantitative 5'-RACE with molecular barcodes. TCRdb re-analysed the 5' RACE reads in MiXCR, keeping a single row per CDR3 protein. The table shows hundreds of thousands of distinct CDR3 sequences, with more than 25% occurring only once. This entry comes from a study of CD8 T cells in ankylosing spondylitis. Germline loops: CDR1 SGHRS, CDR2 YFSETQ. After removal of 0 bases from V and 0 bases from J, the junction contained 6 bases not matched to a gene. The CDR3 has 16 residues. The V call is TRBV5-1, the J call TRBJ2-7; 7 bases map to TRBD1. What was sequenced was blood, either unsorted or a sorted T cell fraction (not recorded which). This TCR came from a male donor with ankylosing spondylitis or in good health (not recorded which). The CDR3 DNA reads TGCGCCAGCAGCTTGGAGTCCGGGACAGCCTCCTACGAGCAGTACTTC. Translation gives CASSLESGTASYEQYF.